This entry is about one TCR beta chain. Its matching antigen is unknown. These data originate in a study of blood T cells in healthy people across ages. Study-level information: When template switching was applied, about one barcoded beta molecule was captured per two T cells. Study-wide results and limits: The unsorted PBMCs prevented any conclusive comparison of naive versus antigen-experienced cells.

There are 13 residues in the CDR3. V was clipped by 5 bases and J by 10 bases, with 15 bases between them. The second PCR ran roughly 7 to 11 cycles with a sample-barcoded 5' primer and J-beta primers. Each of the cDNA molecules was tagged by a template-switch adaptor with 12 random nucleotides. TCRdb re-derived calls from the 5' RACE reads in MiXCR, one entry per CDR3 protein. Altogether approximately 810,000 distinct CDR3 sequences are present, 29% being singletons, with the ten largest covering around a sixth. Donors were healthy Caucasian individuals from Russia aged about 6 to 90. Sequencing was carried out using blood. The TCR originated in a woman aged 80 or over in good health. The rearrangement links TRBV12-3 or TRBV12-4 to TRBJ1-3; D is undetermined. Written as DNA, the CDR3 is TGTGCCAGCAGTCCGCCCAGTCTGTCGACCATATATTTT. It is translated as CASSPPSLSTIYF.